This note documents a single TCR beta chain sequence. The entry originates in a study of T cell responses to AZD1222 COVID-19 vaccine. Trimming took 0 bases from V and 10 from J; bases not matched to a gene: 13. Per the germline V gene, CDR1 is SGHRS and CDR2 is YFSETQ. The CDR3 is made up of 16 amino acids. TCRdb keeps only in-frame clones here, not all; method: immunoSEQ multiplex PCR. The sample holds roughly 110,000 clones; around nine tenths are singletons and the top ten take about 20%. The sequencing used peripheral blood, collected on day 0 of AZD1222 vaccination. This TCR came from an adult in good health. The rearrangement uses TRBV5-1 and TRBJ2-1; TRBD2 aligns across 7 bases. The CDR3 DNA reads TGCGCCAGCAGCTTGGTTGAGGGGTCCCGCGGGAGAGAGCAGTTCTTC. It codes for CASSLVEGSRGREQFF.